This T cell receptor beta chain was found in a study of cytomegalovirus exposure and HLA in healthy donors. The study, taken as a whole, reports: Researchers counted around 160 TCR beta chains as cytomegalovirus-associated. Being productive about 90% or about 30% of the time was typical of most TCR beta V segments in an earlier analysis.

A remark on this clone: Antigen unknown.

CDR1 and CDR2 from the germline V gene are SGDLS and YYNGEE. With V trimmed by 0 bases and J by 5 bases, 5 bases remained unmatched. CDR3 length: 16 amino acids. 60 Vbeta and 13 Jbeta primers were used in PCR. The data were produced by immunoSEQ multiplex PCR, yet TCRdb's version contains in-frame clones alone and is incomplete. The sample has approximately 190,000 clones, roughly 80% seen once. V gene TRBV9 combines with J gene TRBJ2-5; 12 bases are shared with TRBD1. Material: PBMCs. This clonotype was obtained from a woman aged 18-29 years in good health and CMV-seronegative. As DNA, the CDR3 is TGTGCCAGCAGCGTAGGGGGGACAGGGGGCCTTGAGACCCAGTACTTC. Translating gives CASSVGGTGGLETQYF.